One TCR beta chain is described in this entry. Its matching antigen is unknown. The germline V gene has CDR1 SGHTS and CDR2 YDEGEE. The CDR3 is made up of 16 amino acids. Trimming cost V 4 bases and J 0 bases, with 14 bases left between them. The record originates from a study of T cells in localized non-small cell lung cancer. Study-level results: Uninvolved adjacent lung had higher T cell clonality than tumor and all other tissues.

TCRdb's copy holds only in-frame clones and misses some; the assay was immunoSEQ multiplex PCR. The sample records 15,000 or so clones, around 83% being singletons. Sequences were derived from peripheral blood, sampled before any cancer treatment. This TCR was sampled from a male donor aged 60 or over with stage III lung adenocarcinoma. This rearrangement joins TRBV5-8 to TRBJ2-1; no definite D call. CDR3 sequence: CASSPGRPSSYNEQFF. The CDR3 DNA is TGTGCCAGCAGCCCAGGTAGACCGAGCTCCTACAATGAGCAGTTCTTC.